Included here is one T cell receptor (beta chain) sequence, with context. Its specificity is unknown. Donors consisted of healthy bone marrow donors. The data were obtained in a study of cytomegalovirus exposure and HLA in healthy donors. PCR primers comprised 60 Vbeta and 13 Jbeta primers. TCRdb's table, derived via immunoSEQ multiplex PCR, lists solely in-frame clones and lacks some. The sample lists some 150,000 clones, roughly 85% occurring once. The study, taken as a whole, reports: An analysis was carried out at a later point. It showed that HLA-associated TCR beta chains were more clonally expanded than equally common non-associated chains.

The length of the CDR3 is 14 residues. V gave up 0 bases and J gave up 8 bases; unmatched junction bases: 5. Germline loops: CDR1 SGHRS, CDR2 YFSETQ. Sample: PBMCs. The J gene is TRBJ1-1, the V gene TRBV5-1; TRBD1 matches at 9 bases. The source is a woman between 25 and 40 years old in good health and CMV-seronegative. The CDR3 here is CASSLGGTGLEAFF. CDR3 nucleotides: TGCGCCAGCAGCTTGGGCGGGACAGGGTTGGAAGCTTTCTTT.